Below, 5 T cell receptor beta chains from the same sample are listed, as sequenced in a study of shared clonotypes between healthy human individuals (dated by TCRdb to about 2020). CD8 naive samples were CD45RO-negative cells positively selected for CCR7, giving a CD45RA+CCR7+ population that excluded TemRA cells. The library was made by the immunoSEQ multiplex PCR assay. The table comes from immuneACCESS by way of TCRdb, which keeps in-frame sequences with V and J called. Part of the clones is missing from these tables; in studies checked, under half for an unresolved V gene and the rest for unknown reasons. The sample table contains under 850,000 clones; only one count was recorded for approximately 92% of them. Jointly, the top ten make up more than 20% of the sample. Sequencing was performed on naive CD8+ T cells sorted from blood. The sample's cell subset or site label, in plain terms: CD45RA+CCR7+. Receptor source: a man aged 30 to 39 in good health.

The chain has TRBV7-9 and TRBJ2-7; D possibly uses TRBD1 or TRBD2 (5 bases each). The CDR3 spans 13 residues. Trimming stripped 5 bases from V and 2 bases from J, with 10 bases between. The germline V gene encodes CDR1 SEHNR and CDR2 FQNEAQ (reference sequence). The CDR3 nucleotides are TGTGCCAGCAGCCCCCCGGGGCCCTACGAGCAGTACTTC. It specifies CASSPPGPYEQYF.

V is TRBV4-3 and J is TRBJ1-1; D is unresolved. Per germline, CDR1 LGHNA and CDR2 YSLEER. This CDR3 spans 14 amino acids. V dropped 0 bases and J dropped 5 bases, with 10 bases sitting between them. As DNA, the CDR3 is TGCGCCAGCAGCCAAGATTTGAGTTGGACTGAAGCTTTCTTT. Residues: CASSQDLSWTEAFF.

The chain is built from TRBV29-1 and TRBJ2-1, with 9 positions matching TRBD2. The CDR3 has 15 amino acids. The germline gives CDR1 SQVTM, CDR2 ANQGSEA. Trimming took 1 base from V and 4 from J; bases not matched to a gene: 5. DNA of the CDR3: TGCAGCGTTGAAGGGCTAGCGGGGAAGTACAATGAGCAGTTCTTC. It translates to CSVEGLAGKYNEQFF.

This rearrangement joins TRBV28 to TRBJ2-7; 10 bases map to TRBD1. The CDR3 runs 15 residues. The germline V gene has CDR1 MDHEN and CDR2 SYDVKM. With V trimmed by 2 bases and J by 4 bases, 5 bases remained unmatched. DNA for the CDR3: TGTGCCAGCAGTTTAGGACAGGGGGTAGTATACGAGCAGTACTTC. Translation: CASSLGQGVVYEQYF.

The CDR3 reads CASSSSGTSPYNEQFF. CDR3 in DNA: TGTGCCAGCAGCTCCTCCGGGACTAGCCCCTACAATGAGCAGTTCTTC. The rearrangement joins TRBV11-1 to TRBJ2-1; 9 bases fit TRBD2. Germline V lookup: CDR1 SGHAT, CDR2 FQDESV (reference sequence). This CDR3 is 16 amino acids long. With V trimmed by 4 bases and J by 2 bases, 6 bases remained unmatched.